This TCR beta chain came from a study of T-cell memory formation after mild COVID-19 (dated by TCRdb to the early 2020s). A note on the overall study: TCR sequence clusters from the two donors were largely donor specific. In two donors, T-cell clones that expanded and contracted after mild COVID-19 were tracked by sequencing TCRalpha and TCRbeta repertoires over time. Two young, previously healthy adult volunteers made up the cohort, one male and one female.

For this clonotype: Its specific antigen is unknown. No per-base quality is available; no much larger clone lies one base away.

Counted from cysteine to phenylalanine, this CDR3 has 15 amino acids. Only the CDR3 DNA is retained, 45 bases long and in frame from the first base. The germline V gene gives CDR1 as SGHTA and CDR2 as FQGNSA. V lost 5 bases and J lost 2 bases; the stretch between them is 16 bases long. The investigation overall reported the following: Whether the second-wave clones peaking on day 37 were SARS-CoV-2 specific was not confirmed. Contracting CD4+ clones turned up mainly in the CM and EM memory subsets, whereas EMRA was where CD8+ clones were enriched. Some responding clones were detected in pre-infection memory, suggesting pre-existing cross-reactive memory T cells joined the SARS-CoV-2 response. The study covered only a couple of mild cases, and larger cohorts including severe cases with pre-infection samples were considered necessary. Balanced CD4/CD8 phenotypes were observed for clones contracting from day 15 to 85, whereas a bias towards CD4+ was observed for a second wave of clones expanding from day 15 to 37.

Ficoll-Paque density gradient centrifugation was the method used to isolate PBMCs. TCRdb lists the instrument as Illumina NovaSeq 6000. TCRalpha and TCRbeta cDNA libraries were constructed by 5'RACE with constant-segment primers, with sample barcodes and unique molecular identifiers being introduced. Trizol reagent was used to extract RNA from every sample. Libraries were amplified in two PCR steps, with a second sample barcode and Illumina TruSeq adapters added in the second step. Sequencing of libraries was performed on an Illumina NovaSeq with 2 x 150 bp paired-end reads. Per the original workflow: Reads were demultiplexed and collapsed into UMI-guided consensus sequences with migec v1.2.7. Using mixcr v2.1.11, UMI consensuses were aligned to TRA and TRB V and J templates and then assembled into clonotypes. A clonotype was counted as expanded or contracted only if both edgeR and NoisET called the change significant, with noise models trained on biological replicates. edgeR calls used a false discovery rate-adjusted p below 0.01 and a log2 fold-change threshold of 1. PCA with hierarchical clustering of max-normalized trajectories of the 1000 most abundant clonotypes was used as exploratory dynamics analysis. The CD4 or CD8 phenotype of responding clones was assigned using the separately sequenced CD4+ and CD8+ repertoires. Clones were called with MiXCR by TCRdb after fastp trimmed the public reads at Q25, and only in-frame beta chains were retained. Entries are consolidated by CDR3 protein sequence, retaining the most common genes and DNA. It is TCRdb's table, rather than the study itself, that gives the V and J calls and clone size. This sample is represented by roughly 200,000 distinct CDR3 sequences; over 20% of them were singletons. The ten largest make up roughly 24% of the sample.

Sequences were obtained from PBMCs or a T cell subset sorted from them (not recorded which). The source is an adult woman who had mild COVID-19 (a few samples of this study predate the infection). The sample titles of this study are shuffled in the database, so cell type and time point are left out; the donor was told from shared clones. The chain employs TRBV7-2 and TRBJ2-7, with no D gene named confidently. This receptor has the CDR3 CASSPPGARTYEQYF. The DNA reads TGTGCCAGCAGCCCCCCGGGCGCGCGGACCTACGAGCAGTACTTC.